This TCR beta chain was sequenced for a study of cytomegalovirus exposure and HLA in healthy donors (dated by TCRdb to 2015 to 2018). In the study overall: In an earlier analysis of roughly 590 of the donors, around 300 Gb of sequence data and 120 million or so unique TCR beta sequences from 150 million to 200 million T cells were reported. The study was designed to test whether signatures of past pathogen exposure could be identified by cataloging public T cell receptors. An early release covering over 500 HLA-typed donors comprised about 300 gigabases of sequencing data and 85 million or so unique TCR sequences. Rather than using new phenotypic data, the later analysis identified candidate immune exposures from TCR beta sequences and from how often those sequences occurred across donors. The genetic ancestry cluster associated with self-reported Caucasian donors included roughly 84% of the approximately 400 genotyped donors. The number of typed donors differed by locus: roughly 629-640 for A, B, C, DRB1 and DQB1; some 540 for DQA1; some 610 for DPA1; and about 450 for DPB1. In an earlier analysis of several hundred of the donors, high-throughput TCR beta sequencing was used to judge whether each TCR beta V gene segment behaved as functional or pseudogenic. The study profiled the T cell repertoires of around 700 subjects by immunosequencing and related them to cytomegalovirus serostatus. Along with the approximately 600-subject first cohort, a separate validation cohort of roughly 110 different subjects was used. Among a few hundred genotyped donors of the cohort, an average of about 240,000 unique TCR beta nucleotide sequences were sequenced per donor, about a sixth of them non-productive. The study combined high-throughput TCR immunosequencing, statistical association of individual TCRs with disease status, and machine learning to predict cytomegalovirus infection status. Roughly five DR-DQ haplotypes were treated as single units for association and clustering because of strong linkage in the cohort. HLA typing included class I and class II loci at four-digit resolution. Every repertoire in the discovery cohort had been generated on one and the same sequencing platform. In a later analysis, previously published TCR beta repertoires from some 640 donors were re-analyzed and high-resolution HLA genotyping was added so that TCR occurrence patterns could be studied. In a later genetic analysis, genome-wide SNP genotypes for 398 of the 666 donors were used, and that subset was treated as a discovery cohort. Donor age, sex, ethnicity and CMV serostatus were compiled alongside the repertoire data.

Libraries were built with the immunoSEQ multiplex PCR assay. For the multiplex PCR, a mixture combining 60 forward primers for TCR Vbeta segments and 13 reverse primers for TCR Jbeta segments was used. The CDR3 region of rearranged TCR beta genes was amplified from genomic DNA by a multiplex PCR assay. On the Illumina HiSeq System, the amplified TCR beta libraries were sequenced as 87-base-pair reads. From the authors' description of their analysis: Across the 670 or so repertoires, a later analysis counted 80 million or so unique TCR beta chains, some 11 million of which were shared by at least two donors. Raw reads were error-corrected and collapsed into unique sequences by a nearest-neighbor algorithm in which closely related sequences were merged to remove PCR and sequencing errors. V, D and J gene segments were assigned by aligning CDR3 sequences to IMGT reference sequences. For a sequence to be retained, at least a six-nucleotide match to both a V gene segment and a J gene segment was required. Rearrangements were called productive when the CDR3 lacked stop codons and stayed in frame with V and J; all others were non-productive. CDR3 was defined by IMGT convention, running from the second conserved V-encoded cysteine to the conserved J-encoded phenylalanine. The earlier analysis of about 620 of the donors excluded sequences that lacked an unambiguous match to a single V gene segment. In an earlier analysis of a few hundred of the donors, V segments were called functional above 56.7% productive rearrangements and were called segregating when the between-donor standard deviation exceeded 5%. A statistical classification framework was built for diagnosing cytomegalovirus status from the catalog of TCR beta chain sequences. In a later analysis, V and J genes were assigned by comparing TCR nucleotide sequences against IMGT/GENE-DB human TR gene sequences. A later analysis assigned CDR3 sequences and most-parsimonious VDJ recombination scenarios with the TCRdist pipeline. In a later analysis, each TCR beta chain was defined by its CDR3 amino acid sequence together with its V-gene family, and reads without a unique V-gene family were excluded. To address suspected cross-contamination and a sequencing artifact, a later analysis removed roughly 640 highly shared, low-generation-probability nucleotide sequences. In a later analysis, a clonal expansion index for each public chain was calculated from normalized within-repertoire ranks of inferred template counts. Generation probabilities in a later analysis came from a VDJ recombination model fitted to out-of-frame rearrangements, and those results were checked against IGoR. A later analysis scored TCR-TCR, TCR-HLA and TCR-CMV co-occurrence with hypergeometric tests, applying a repertoire-size bias correction to TCR pairs. False discovery rates were estimated in a later analysis by permuting HLA or CMV assignments 20 times. A later analysis grouped co-occurring TCRs with DBSCAN, adding TCRdist sequence similarity when clustering within HLA-allele-positive subsets. Repertoires with fewer than 30,000 or more than 120,000 public chains, plus five repertoires with anomalous nucleotide sharing, were excluded from co-occurrence clustering. The source is immuneACCESS, and TCRdb retained only in-frame sequences with V and J called. Part of the clones is not carried over; for the studies checked, unresolved V genes explain less than half of this, and the remainder is unexplained. V, J and clone size were drawn from that table, and D and trimming were deduced from the DNA. This sample lists about 120,000 clones; 77% were detected once. In total, the top ten clones hold approximately 4.2% of the sample.

The cohort was made up of approximately 670 healthy bone marrow donors. All cohort members were sampled while nominally healthy, although unrecorded immune exposures were likely present. The donor was CMV seropositive and was included in the group of 250 to 300 seropositive cohort members. Each donor provided a peripheral blood sample, and peripheral blood mononuclear cells were used for TCR beta sequencing. The Qiagen DNeasy Blood Extraction Kit was used to extract genomic DNA from the blood cell samples. Points on this clone: Its antigen is currently not known. No much larger clone exists at a distance of one base, and base qualities are not known.

After removal of 8 bases from V and 0 bases from J, the junction retains 14 bases not matched to a gene. The CDR3, from cysteine to phenylalanine, totals 17 residues. Only the CDR3 portion is preserved as DNA: 51 bases, with reading frame beginning at the first base. CDR1 is given as SGHAT and CDR2 as FQNNGV, both from the germline V gene. Results and caveats for the whole study, not just this receptor: In a later genetic analysis, a missense DCLRE1C variant was associated with V-gene and J-gene trimming of TCR beta chains, and the association was replicated in an independent cohort. When HLA alleles, especially DR and DQ, strongly co-occurred, attributing TCR associations to individual alleles was difficult. The authors suggested that the approach could potentially be generalized to other disease states and immunological phenotypes. The 87-base-pair reads could not distinguish some IMGT-functional V segments, including TRBV6-2 and TRBV6-3, so those segments were excluded. Across donors, most TCR sequences were observed very rarely, whereas some public TCRs were present in many individuals. In an earlier analysis of approximately 590 of the donors, most TCR beta V segments were observed in productive rearrangements about 87% or about 30% of the time, broadly matching IMGT annotations. The study gave a list of around 170 TCR beta chains associated with cytomegalovirus. Roughly uniform sequencing depth across donors was assumed in presence/absence analyses, although this assumption may not hold. A later analysis found that most CMV-associated TCR beta chains appeared HLA-restricted, with HLA associations seemingly driven largely by CMV exposure. HLA typing was unavailable for some donors at each locus, so association tests used only the typed subset. A later analysis reported that several top co-occurrence clusters appeared linked to parvovirus B19, influenza, CMV and Epstein-Barr virus. This cohort had only TCR beta chains sequenced, and the lack of alpha or paired-chain data limited which features could be detected. A few of the identified cytomegalovirus-associated TCR beta chains were confirmed in vitro to be specific for cytomegalovirus antigens. A cluster of highly shared sequence variants was judged likely to be a technical artifact of the sequencing pipeline. In a later genetic analysis, fewer N-insertions in productive TCRs were reported among donors in an Asian-associated ancestry cluster than the approximately 670-donor mean. Compared with equally common non-associated chains, HLA-associated TCR beta chains in a later analysis were more clonally expanded and had lower generation probabilities. A further reported finding was that TCR beta sequences accurately predicted the HLA-A and HLA-B alleles for most subjects in the first cohort. A later analysis found that TCR association rates varied across HLA loci, with DRB1 alleles showing the most associated TCRs and HLA-C alleles the fewest. Specific HLA alleles were associated with 16,951 TCR beta sequences at a false discovery rate of 0.05 in a later analysis. For the cohort, immune exposure information was limited to CMV serostatus. Cytomegalovirus status was reported to be diagnosed by the classifier with high specificity and sensitivity in both the original and validation cohorts. Linkage disequilibrium might explain the correlated functional status among segregating V segments, but an unknown experimental factor could not be ruled out. Because counts were too low, seventeen rarely observed V segments, including chromosome 9 orphons, were excluded from the earlier analysis of a few hundred of the donors.

The sequenced material came from PBMCs. This sequence uses TRBV11-2 and TRBJ1-1, with 8 junctional bases fitting TRBD1. This receptor was obtained from a male donor in good health and CMV-seropositive. The nucleotide sequence is given as TGTGCCAGCGACCGTCTTGGGACAGGCTCTCTGAACACTGAAGCTTTCTTT. This gives the protein CASDRLGTGSLNTEAFF.